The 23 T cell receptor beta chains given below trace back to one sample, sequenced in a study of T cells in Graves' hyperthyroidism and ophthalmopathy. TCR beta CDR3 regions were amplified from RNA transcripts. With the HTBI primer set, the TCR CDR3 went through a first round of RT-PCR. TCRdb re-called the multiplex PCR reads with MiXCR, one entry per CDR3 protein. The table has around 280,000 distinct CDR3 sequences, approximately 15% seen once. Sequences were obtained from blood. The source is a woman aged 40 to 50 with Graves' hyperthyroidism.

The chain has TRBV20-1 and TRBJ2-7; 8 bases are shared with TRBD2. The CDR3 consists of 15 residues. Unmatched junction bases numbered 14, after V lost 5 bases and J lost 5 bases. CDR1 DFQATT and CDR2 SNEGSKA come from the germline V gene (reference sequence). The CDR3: CSALNRVAGKHEQYF. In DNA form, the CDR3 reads TGCAGTGCTCTTAATCGTGTAGCGGGGAAGCACGAGCAGTACTTC.

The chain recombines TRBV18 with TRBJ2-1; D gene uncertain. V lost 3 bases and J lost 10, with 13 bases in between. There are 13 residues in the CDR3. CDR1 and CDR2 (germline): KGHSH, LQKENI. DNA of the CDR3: TGTGCCAGCTCACCGGTTGCCACGGCAGAGCAGTTCTTC. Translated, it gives CASSPVATAEQFF.

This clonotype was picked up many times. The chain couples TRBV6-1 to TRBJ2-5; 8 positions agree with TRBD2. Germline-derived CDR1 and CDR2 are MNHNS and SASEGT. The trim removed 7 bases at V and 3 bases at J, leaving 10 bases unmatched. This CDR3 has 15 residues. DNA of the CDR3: TGTGCCAGCAAGTCCGGGACTAGTTTCAAAGAGACCCAGTACTTC. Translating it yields CASKSGTSFKETQYF.

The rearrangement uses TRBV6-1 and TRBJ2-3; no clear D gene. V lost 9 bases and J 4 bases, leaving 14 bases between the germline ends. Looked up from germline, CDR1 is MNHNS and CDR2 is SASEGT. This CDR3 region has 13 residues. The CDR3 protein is CASKRALADTQYF. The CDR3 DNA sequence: TGTGCCAGTAAGAGAGCCCTTGCAGATACGCAGTATTTT.

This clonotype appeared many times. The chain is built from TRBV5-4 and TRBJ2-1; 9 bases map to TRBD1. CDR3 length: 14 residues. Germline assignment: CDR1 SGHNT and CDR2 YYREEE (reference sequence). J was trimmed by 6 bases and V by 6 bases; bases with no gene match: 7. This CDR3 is CASIAGQGINEQFF. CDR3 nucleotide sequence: TGTGCCAGCATTGCGGGACAGGGTATCAATGAGCAGTTCTTC.

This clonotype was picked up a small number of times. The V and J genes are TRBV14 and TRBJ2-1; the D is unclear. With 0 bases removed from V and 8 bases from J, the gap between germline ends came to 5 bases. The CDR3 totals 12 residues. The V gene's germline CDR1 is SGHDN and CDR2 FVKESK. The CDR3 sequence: CASSQDGDEQFF. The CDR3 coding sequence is TGTGCCAGCAGCCAAGATGGCGATGAGCAGTTCTTC.

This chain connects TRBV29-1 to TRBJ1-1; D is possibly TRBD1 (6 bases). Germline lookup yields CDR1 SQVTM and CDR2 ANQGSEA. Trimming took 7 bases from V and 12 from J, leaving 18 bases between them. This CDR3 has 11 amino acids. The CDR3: CSAGTTSRTFF. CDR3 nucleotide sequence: TGCAGCGCCGGGACAACCAGTAGGACTTTCTTT.

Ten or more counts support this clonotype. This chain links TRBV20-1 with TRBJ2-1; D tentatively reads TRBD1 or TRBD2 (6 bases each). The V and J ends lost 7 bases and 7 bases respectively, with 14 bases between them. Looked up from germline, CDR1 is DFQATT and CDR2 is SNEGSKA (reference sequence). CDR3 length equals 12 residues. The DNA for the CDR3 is TGCAGTGTGTTCGGGGGCCTAAATGAGCAGTTCTTC. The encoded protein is CSVFGGLNEQFF.

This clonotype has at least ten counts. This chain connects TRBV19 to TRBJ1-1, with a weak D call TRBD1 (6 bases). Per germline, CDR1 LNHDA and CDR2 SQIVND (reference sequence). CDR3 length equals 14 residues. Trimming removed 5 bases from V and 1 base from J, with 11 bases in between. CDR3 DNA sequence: TGTGCCAGTAGTTCATGGGACAAGAACACTGAAGCTTTCTTT. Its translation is CASSSWDKNTEAFF.

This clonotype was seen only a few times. CDR3 in DNA: TGTGCCAGCAGCGGGGGGCGGGGGGTCGCCTACGAGCAGTACTTC. Residues: CASSGGRGVAYEQYF. V is TRBV5-5 and J is TRBJ2-7, with 8 bases matching TRBD2. Germline V gene lookup returns CDR1 SGHKS and CDR2 YYEKEE (reference sequence). The CDR3 extends over 15 amino acids. With V trimmed by 4 bases and J by 2 bases, 8 bases remained unmatched.

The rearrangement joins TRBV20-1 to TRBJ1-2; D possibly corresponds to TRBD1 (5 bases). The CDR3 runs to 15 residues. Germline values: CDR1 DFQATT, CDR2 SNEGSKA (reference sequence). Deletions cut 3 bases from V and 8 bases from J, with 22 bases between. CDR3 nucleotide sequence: TGCAGTGCTAGCAAGTTGGGACCGCTCGCTCGGGGCTACACCTTC. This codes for CSASKLGPLARGYTF.

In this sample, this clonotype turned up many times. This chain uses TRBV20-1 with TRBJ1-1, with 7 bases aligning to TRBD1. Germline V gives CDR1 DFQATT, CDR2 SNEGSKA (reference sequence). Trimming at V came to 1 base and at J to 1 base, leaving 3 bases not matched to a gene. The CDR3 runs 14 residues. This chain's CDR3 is CSARVAGGNTEAFF. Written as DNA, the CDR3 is TGCAGTGCTAGAGTCGCAGGGGGGAACACTGAAGCTTTCTTT.

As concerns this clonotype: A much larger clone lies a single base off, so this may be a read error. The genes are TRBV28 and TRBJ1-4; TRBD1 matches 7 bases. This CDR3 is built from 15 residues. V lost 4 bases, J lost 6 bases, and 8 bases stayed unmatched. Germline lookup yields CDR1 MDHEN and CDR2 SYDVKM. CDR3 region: CASSSRGLTDEKLFF. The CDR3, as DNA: TGTGCCAGCAGTTCTAGGGGGCTTACTGATGAAAAACTGTTTTTT.

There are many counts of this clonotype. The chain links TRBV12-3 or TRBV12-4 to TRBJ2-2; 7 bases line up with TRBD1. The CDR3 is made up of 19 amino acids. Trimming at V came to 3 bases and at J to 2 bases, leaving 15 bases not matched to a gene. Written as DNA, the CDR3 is TGTGCCAGCAGTTTCCTCCGCATTCGACAGGGTATAAACACCGGGGAGCTGTTTTTT. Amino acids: CASSFLRIRQGINTGELFF.

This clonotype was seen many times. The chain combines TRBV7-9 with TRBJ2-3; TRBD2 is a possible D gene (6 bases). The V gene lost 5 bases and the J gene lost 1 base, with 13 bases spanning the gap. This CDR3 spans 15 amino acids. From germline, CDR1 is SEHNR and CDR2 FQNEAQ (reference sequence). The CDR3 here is CASSLLLAGTDTQYF. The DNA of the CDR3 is TGTGCCAGCAGCCTCCTCTTAGCGGGCACAGATACGCAGTATTTT.

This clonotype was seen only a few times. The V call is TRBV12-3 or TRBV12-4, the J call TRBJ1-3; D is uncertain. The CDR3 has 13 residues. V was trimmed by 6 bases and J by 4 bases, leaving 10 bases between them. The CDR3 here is CASSPIKGNTIYF. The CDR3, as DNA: TGTGCCAGCAGCCCAATCAAAGGAAACACCATATATTTT.

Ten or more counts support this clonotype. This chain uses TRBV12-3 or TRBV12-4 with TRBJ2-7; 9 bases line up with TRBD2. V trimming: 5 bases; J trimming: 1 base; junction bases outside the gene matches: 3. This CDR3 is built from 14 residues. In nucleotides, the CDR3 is TGTGCCAGCAGTGCACTAGCGGGTTCCTACGAGCAGTACTTC. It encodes CASSALAGSYEQYF.

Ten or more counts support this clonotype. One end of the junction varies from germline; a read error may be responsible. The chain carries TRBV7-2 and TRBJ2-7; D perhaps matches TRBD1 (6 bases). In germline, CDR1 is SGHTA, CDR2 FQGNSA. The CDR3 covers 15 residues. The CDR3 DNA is TGTGCCAGCAGCTCCCGGACAGCTTCCTCCTACGAGCAGCACTTC. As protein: CASSSRTASSYEQHF.

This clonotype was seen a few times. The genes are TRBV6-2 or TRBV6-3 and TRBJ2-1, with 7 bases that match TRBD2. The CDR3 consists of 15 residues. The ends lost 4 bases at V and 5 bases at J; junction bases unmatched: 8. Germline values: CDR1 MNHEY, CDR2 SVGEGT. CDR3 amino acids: CASSSPSGKDNEQFF. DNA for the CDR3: TGTGCCAGCAGTTCCCCCAGCGGGAAGGACAATGAGCAGTTCTTC.

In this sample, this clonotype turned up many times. CDR3 in amino acids: CASRSREIYEQYF. As DNA, the CDR3 is TGTGCCAGCAGGTCCAGGGAAATCTACGAGCAGTACTTC. V is TRBV28 and J is TRBJ2-7, with D maybe TRBD1 (5 bases). The V and J ends lost 6 bases and 3 bases respectively, with 12 bases between them. Germline lookup yields CDR1 MDHEN and CDR2 SYDVKM. The CDR3 length is 13 residues.

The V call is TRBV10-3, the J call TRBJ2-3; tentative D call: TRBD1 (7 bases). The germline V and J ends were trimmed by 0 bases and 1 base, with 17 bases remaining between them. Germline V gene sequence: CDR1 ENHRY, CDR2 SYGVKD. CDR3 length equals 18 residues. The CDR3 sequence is CAISESPGRGQRTDTQYF. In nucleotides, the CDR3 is TGTGCCATCAGTGAGTCGCCCGGGCGGGGACAGCGCACAGATACGCAGTATTTT.

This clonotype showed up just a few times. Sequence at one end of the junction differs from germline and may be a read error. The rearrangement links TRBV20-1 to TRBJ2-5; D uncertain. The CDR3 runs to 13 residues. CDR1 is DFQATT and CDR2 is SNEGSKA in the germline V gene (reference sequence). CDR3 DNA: TGCAGTGCCAGAGTGGGGTCACAAGAGACCCAGTACTTC. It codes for CSARVGSQETQYF.

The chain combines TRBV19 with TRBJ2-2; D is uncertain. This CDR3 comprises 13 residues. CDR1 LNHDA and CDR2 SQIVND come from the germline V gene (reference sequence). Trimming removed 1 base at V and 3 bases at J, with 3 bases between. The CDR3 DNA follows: TGTGCCAGTAGTATAGTAGACACCGGGGAGCTGTTTTTT. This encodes CASSIVDTGELFF.